The present T cell receptor beta chain was sequenced within a study of T-cell reconstitution after alpha-beta-depleted transplantation in children. With respect to this clonotype: Its antigen is unknown.

Losses at the gene ends were 6 bases for V and 7 bases for J; bases not matched to a gene: 7. Germline CDR1 and CDR2: MDHEN and SYDVKM. The CDR3 runs 15 residues. Preparing the TCRbeta library involved the use of unique molecular identifiers. One entry per CDR3 protein results from TCRdb running MiXCR on the PCR reads. The repertoire holds about 400,000 distinct CDR3 sequences, with 15% to 20% as singletons. Study-wide findings and caveats: It was newly produced T cells that mostly accounted for T-cell counts and diversity one year after transplant.

The receptor was isolated from a boy younger than two who had a stem cell transplant for Wiskott-Aldrich syndrome, so the T cells may come from the graft donor. The rearrangement uses TRBV28 and TRBJ2-7; 15 positions agree with TRBD2. Specimen: PBMCs, mostly from graft donor cells, collected 360 days after TCRalphabeta/CD19-depleted stem cell transplant. The CDR3 bases are TGTGCCAGCAGCGGACTAGCGGGGGGGCTTCGGGAGCAGTACTTC. Translating gives CASSGLAGGLREQYF.